This T cell receptor beta chain was recovered during a study of the immune and genomic landscape of osteosarcoma (dated by TCRdb to about 2020). Turning to the overall study: The overall cohort comprised under 55 pediatric and adult patients with high-grade osteosarcoma, with a median age at diagnosis of approximately 25 years (range about 5-90). In the overall cohort, around 60% of patients were male, and localized disease at diagnosis was presented by roughly 80% of patients. TCR sequencing results were integrated with transcriptome, protein array and immunostaining data to characterize the osteosarcoma immunogenomic landscape. The goal of the study was to explain why immune checkpoint inhibitors have shown limited clinical activity in osteosarcoma. Each of a few patients provided a couple of samples from the same tumor site. The cohort was enriched for poor-risk disease, with roughly 73% showing unfavorable pathologic response to standard therapy and 65% to 70% deceased. To define immunogenic potential, the study profiled osteosarcoma specimens using whole genome, RNA and T-cell receptor sequencing, along with immunohistochemistry and reverse phase protein arrays. Here is what the overall study found, with its caveats: Overall, productive TCR clonality was low, with an average of 0.09 and a maximum of 0.3, which suggests limited T-cell clonal expansion. Rather than matched normal tissue, external data from normal skin and healthy peripheral blood provided the clonality benchmarks. In five cases a single hyperexpanded clone dominated the repertoire, and each of those five cases had fewer than 100 T-cell clonotypes. Although TCR productive clonality was higher in the immune-hot C3 cluster than in the cold C1 cluster, TCR productive clonality was still low overall. Sample size was not determined by any statistical method, because osteosarcoma is rare and every possible sample was collected. Alongside the frozen tumor specimens, matched blood was collected from only a couple of patients.

This clone was counted between two and nine times. Its recognized antigen is unknown. Base quality data are lacking; no much larger clone is found one base away. V is reduced by 6 bases and J by 6 bases, leaving a spacing of 21 bases between them. The CDR3 runs 16 residues from the cysteine to the phenylalanine. Only the CDR3 DNA is retained, 48 bases long and in frame from the first base. The germline V gene sets CDR1 to ENHRY and CDR2 to SYGVKD. The specimens were post-treatment primary, local recurrence and metastasis tumors obtained from patients with a poor prognosis. The ImmunoSEQ Assay (Adaptive Biotechnologies) was used to immunosequence the CDR3 regions of the TCR beta chain. Per the original workflow: The ImmunoSEQ Analyzer platform was used to export TCRB rearrangements, read counts, read proportions and gene usage. Using productive rearrangements, T-cell clonality was calculated as 1 minus Pielou's evenness. In the clonal space homeostasis analysis, clonotypes were grouped as rare, small, medium, large or hyperexpanded (0.01 to 1 of the repertoire). TCR productive clonality was compared across immune clusters C1, C2 and C3 using the Wilcoxon rank sum test. In its TCRdb copy, this immuneACCESS table keeps in-frame sequences only and misses some clones. Where compared with another copy, unresolved V genes explain less than half of these, and the others have no known cause. V and J calls and clone size are given by that table; D and trimming were obtained from the DNA. The sample table records 4,000 to 6,000 clones; more than 60% of these occur just once. 6.2% of the sample comes from the top ten.

The clonotype comes from a human donor with osteosarcoma. The V and J segments used are TRBV10-3 and TRBJ1-3; TRBD1 could be the D gene, as 5 bases match. Input material: osteosarcoma tumor tissue from the lung. The CDR3 corresponds to CAISPFGIEGKNTIYF. Read as DNA, the sequence is TGTGCCATCAGCCCCTTTGGGATAGAGGGGAAAAACACCATATATTTT.